The rows below give T cell receptor beta chains drawn from one sample of a study of T-cell memory formation after mild COVID-19. TCRdb passed the 5' RACE reads through MiXCR, listing each CDR3 protein once. The table lists around 300,000 distinct CDR3 sequences, about a sixth of them singletons. Sequenced sample: PBMCs or a T cell subset sorted from them (not recorded which). These receptors were taken from a man between 18 and 29 years old who had mild COVID-19 (a few samples of this study predate the infection). Cell type and time point are not known. The CDR3 runs from the conserved cysteine through the conserved F or W. D genes are given only for firm matches. Rows give clone size only sometimes, using once, few, many, or a class for an expanded clone.

>TRBJ2-1|TRBV7-2|TRBD2|few
CASSTRTSGGMSDEQFF
TGTGCCAGCAGCACACGGACTAGCGGGGGTATGAGCGATGAGCAGTTCTTC
>TRBJ2-3|TRBV6-1|NA|many
CASSDTGSLRNTQYF
TGTGCCAGCAGTGATACCGGCAGCTTGAGGAATACGCAGTATTTT
>TRBJ1-2|TRBV27|NA|many
CASSSAGGYGYTF
TGTGCCAGCAGTTCCGCCGGAGGCTATGGCTACACCTTC
>TRBJ2-1|TRBV5-5|TRBD1|few
CASSLSGRGPFDEQFF
TGTGCCAGCAGCTTGTCTGGCAGGGGGCCGTTCGATGAGCAGTTCTTC
>TRBJ2-2|TRBV4-3|NA|many
CASSQGRLGGELFF
TGCGCCAGCAGCCAGGGGCGGTTGGGCGGGGAGCTGTTTTTT
>TRBJ2-3|TRBV7-3|NA|few
CASSLTYSSSTDTQYF
TGTGCCAGCAGCTTAACTTACTCATCTAGCACAGATACGCAGTATTTT
>TRBJ2-3|TRBV5-1|NA|many
CASSKENTDTQYF
TGCGCCAGCAGCAAGGAGAACACAGATACGCAGTATTTT
>TRBJ2-7|TRBV9|NA|NA
CASSPGLSGYEQYF
TGTGCCAGCAGCCCCGGTCTTTCCGGCTACGAGCAGTACTTC
>TRBJ2-3|TRBV6-5|TRBD1|few
CASRPGQGWVTQYF
TGTGCCAGCAGGCCGGGACAGGGATGGGTTACGCAGTATTTT
>TRBJ1-6|TRBV12-3/TRBV12-4|NA|NA
CASTDRSRGNSPLHF
TGTGCCAGCACGGACCGCTCTAGGGGGAATTCACCCCTCCACTTT
>TRBJ2-3|TRBV4-3|NA|few
CASSRRGYQGTDTQYF
TGCGCCAGCAGCCGGAGAGGGTACCAGGGGACAGATACGCAGTATTTT
>TRBJ2-1|TRBV5-8|NA|NA
CASSLTGSREQFF
TGTGCCAGCAGCTTGACCGGCTCTAGAGAGCAGTTCTTC
>TRBJ2-3|TRBV15|TRBD1|NA
CATSSPQGYPTDTQYF
TGTGCCACCAGCAGTCCACAGGGGTACCCCACAGATACGCAGTATTTT
>TRBJ2-1|TRBV6-2/TRBV6-3|NA|NA
CASSYRQVNEQFF
TGTGCCAGCAGTTACAGGCAGGTCAATGAGCAGTTCTTC
>TRBJ1-1|TRBV5-1|NA|NA
CASSLDREQAFF
TGCGCCAGCAGCTTGGACAGGGAGCAAGCTTTCTTT
>TRBJ2-5|TRBV4-1|TRBD1|few
CASSRYRGQETQYF
TGCGCCAGCAGCAGATACAGGGGCCAAGAGACCCAGTACTTC
>TRBJ2-3|TRBV20-1|NA|NA
CSARDPPRATDTQYF
TGCAGTGCTAGAGATCCACCCCGAGCCACAGATACGCAGTATTTT
>TRBJ1-2|TRBV7-9|NA|NA
CASSEAGEWGYTF
TGTGCCAGCAGCGAAGCAGGGGAGTGGGGCTACACCTTC
>TRBJ2-7|TRBV12-3/TRBV12-4|TRBD1|NA
CASSFAGTGGIEQYF
TGTGCCAGCAGTTTTGCCGGGACAGGGGGTATCGAGCAGTACTTC
>TRBJ2-2|TRBV5-1|NA|many
CASSLEADRLTGELFF
TGCGCCAGCAGCTTGGAAGCGGACAGACTCACCGGGGAGCTGTTTTTT
>TRBJ1-2|TRBV19|NA|NA
CASRSRDSAVGYTF
TGTGCCAGCAGGAGCCGGGACTCCGCCGTGGGCTACACCTTC
>TRBJ1-3|TRBV4-3|NA|NA
CASSPLRVNGNTIYF
TGCGCCAGCAGCCCCCTACGGGTAAATGGAAACACCATATATTTT
>TRBJ1-6|TRBV7-2|TRBD1|many
CASSSGTAGSPLHF
TGTGCCAGCAGCTCCGGGACAGCAGGTTCACCCCTCCACTTT
>TRBJ2-7|TRBV7-6|NA|NA
CASSFGGAGGEQYF
TGTGCCAGCAGCTTTGGGGGAGCAGGAGGAGAGCAGTACTTC
>TRBJ1-1|TRBV5-1|NA|NA
CASSLEQGEAFF
TGCGCCAGCAGCTTGGAACAGGGTGAGGCTTTCTTT
>TRBJ2-3|TRBV7-2|NA|NA
CASSLAIQADTQYF
TGTGCCAGCAGCTTAGCCATCCAAGCAGATACGCAGTATTTT
>TRBJ2-6|TRBV6-4|NA|NA
CASGHSGANVLTF
TGTGCCAGCGGGCACTCTGGGGCCAACGTCCTGACTTTC
>TRBJ2-1|TRBV7-9|NA|NA
CASSLREEQFF
TGTGCCAGCAGCTTACGGGAAGAGCAGTTCTTC
>TRBJ2-1|TRBV10-1|TRBD2|few
CASSESGGIQFF
TGCGCCAGCAGTGAGAGCGGGGGGATACAGTTCTTC
>TRBJ2-4|TRBV7-9|TRBD1|few
CASSPLNRGEDQYF
TGTGCCAGCAGCCCATTAAACAGGGGGGAAGATCAGTACTTC
>TRBJ1-2|TRBV7-8|TRBD1|many
CASSSGDRASYGYTF
TGTGCCAGCAGCTCAGGGGACAGGGCTAGTTACGGCTACACCTTC
>TRBJ2-5|TRBV5-1|NA|few
CASSLSRRETQYF
TGCGCCAGCAGTCTGAGTAGAAGGGAGACCCAGTACTTC
>TRBJ2-2|TRBV12-3/TRBV12-4|TRBD1|NA
CASAGQGTGELFF
TGTGCCAGCGCGGGACAGGGGACCGGGGAGCTGTTTTTT
>TRBJ1-5|TRBV15|NA|NA
CATSRTRGGQPQHF
TGTGCCACCAGCAGAACCCGCGGGGGTCAGCCCCAGCATTTT
>TRBJ2-2|TRBV7-2|NA|NA
CASSRILALAGELFF
TGTGCCAGCAGCCGAATCCTAGCCTTGGCCGGGGAGCTGTTTTTT
>TRBJ2-3|TRBV7-9|TRBD2|NA
CASSPLAGGPASTDTQYF
TGTGCCAGCAGCCCCCTAGCGGGGGGGCCAGCTAGCACAGATACGCAGTATTTT
>TRBJ1-1|TRBV18|NA|NA
CASSPIEGVGAEAFF
TGTGCCAGCTCACCAATTGAAGGGGTAGGGGCTGAAGCTTTCTTT